This TCR beta chain was sequenced during a study of CD8+ T cells in alopecia areata. In the study overall: The study gave treated patients oral tofacitinib at 5 to 10 mg twice daily.

The treatment is: oral pan-JAK inhibitor, 5-10 mg twice daily. PBMCs yielded sorted CD4+ and CD8+ T cells. This clone was found a few times. Its antigen remains unknown. Extracted from the samples, RNA was reverse transcribed into cDNA to serve as the sequencing template. Profiled with immunoSEQ multiplex PCR; TCRdb holds only in-frame clones, not every one. The data contain 270,000 or so clones, over 45% of them singletons. This CDR3 region has 11 residues. The germline gives CDR1 SQVTM, CDR2 ANQGSEA. Trimming cost V 6 bases and J 5 bases, with 10 bases left between them. Overall study findings and caveats: Although TCR sharing was seen in mice, sharing across patients was less clear, possibly for HLA-related reasons. Scalp clonality decreased significantly with tofacitinib, and so did expanded CD8+ clones among the top 100.

The starting material was CD4+ T cells sorted from blood, obtained at week 24, from a patient treated with tofacitinib. This TCR was sampled from a human donor with alopecia areata. This chain joins TRBV29-1 and TRBJ2-5; tentative D call: TRBD1 (6 bases). CDR3 DNA sequence: TGCAGCGTGCGCCAGGGGGAGACCCAGTACTTC. This sequence encodes CSVRQGETQYF. The full variable domain, completed using reference TRBV29-1 and TRBJ2-5, is SAVISQKPSRDICQRGTSLTIQCQVDSQVTMMFWYRQQPGQSLTLIATANQGSEATYESGFVIDKFPISRPNLTFSTLTVSNMSPEDSSIYLCSVRQGETQYFGPGTRLLVL.